This is a list of T cell receptor beta chains from one sample in a study of shared clonotypes between healthy human individuals. The table came from immunoSEQ multiplex PCR; TCRdb's copy has only in-frame clones and leaves some out. The data show more than 550,000 clones, with 92% seen just once and approximately 22% held by the top ten. Material for sequencing was naive CD8+ T cells sorted from blood. These receptors were collected from a man aged 25 to 40 in good health. CDR3s include the opening cysteine and the closing phenylalanine or tryptophan. The D gene is left open where the match is weak. Size is stated for part of the rows, as once, few or many counts, or as a class when the clone is expanded.

clone_size	v_call	d_call	j_call	cdr3_nt	cdr3_aa
.	TRBV10-2	TRBD2	TRBJ2-3	TGCGCCAGCAGTGGCACTAGCGGGCCCACAGATACGCAGTATTTT	CASSGTSGPTDTQYF
once	TRBV4-3	.	TRBJ2-3	TGCGCCAGCAGCCACGTATTTCAGGGTGCAGATACGCAGTATTTT	CASSHVFQGADTQYF
.	TRBV27	.	TRBJ2-7	TGTGCCAGCAGCGTGGGACGGATTTCCTACGAGCAGTACTTC	CASSVGRISYEQYF
.	TRBV11-3	TRBD2	TRBJ2-1	TGTGCCAGCAGCTTCCCTAGCGGGAGAACGAATGAGCAGTTCTTC	CASSFPSGRTNEQFF
.	TRBV11-2	TRBD1	TRBJ2-7	TGTGCCATACAGGGGGCACCTCCTTCCACGAGGGGTGAGCAGTACTTC	CAIQGAPPSTRGEQYF
.	TRBV27	TRBD1	TRBJ1-5	TGTGCCAGCAGTTTATCCTTTCCGGGACAGGGCGATCAGCCCCAGCATTTT	CASSLSFPGQGDQPQHF
.	TRBV2	TRBD2	TRBJ2-2	TGTGCCAGCAGTGCCCCGACGACTAGCGAACGTTACACCGGGGAGCTGTTTTTT	CASSAPTTSERYTGELFF
.	TRBV28	.	TRBJ2-5	TGTGCCAGCGGTTGGACTGGCCAAGAGACCCAGTACTTC	CASGWTGQETQYF
.	TRBV28	.	TRBJ2-7	TGTGCCAGCCACAGGGAGACCTACGAGCAGTACTTC	CASHRETYEQYF
once	TRBV9	TRBD2	TRBJ2-1	TGTGCCAGCAGCGGGGGCGGGGTAGCGGGAGAAGGCTCCTACAATGAGCAGTTCTTC	CASSGGGVAGEGSYNEQFF
.	TRBV19	.	TRBJ2-7	TGTGCCAGTAGTATGCCTTCTAGCGCCTACGAGCAGTACTTC	CASSMPSSAYEQYF
.	TRBV5-6	.	TRBJ1-2	TGTGCCAGCAGCTCCTGGGACGGTGGCTACACCTTC	CASSSWDGGYTF
.	TRBV15	.	TRBJ2-5	TGTGCCACCAGCCGGGGGACAGACCAAGAGACCCAGTACTTC	CATSRGTDQETQYF
.	TRBV5-4	.	TRBJ2-7	TGTGCCAGCAGCTTGGGGGGGTACGAGCAGTACTTC	CASSLGGYEQYF
.	TRBV28	.	TRBJ2-3	TGTGCCAGCAGTTTAGCAGAAGATACGCAGTATTTT	CASSLAEDTQYF
.	TRBV29-1	.	TRBJ2-5	TGCAGCGTCAGAGAGGGAGAGACCCAGTACTTC	CSVREGETQYF
.	TRBV19	TRBD2	TRBJ2-7	TGTGCCAGTAGTATAAGCTCACCGGGACTAGGCTACGAGCAGTACTTC	CASSISSPGLGYEQYF
.	TRBV4-1	.	TRBJ2-7	TGCGCCAGCAGCCAAGCTCCTACGCCAGGGCCCGAGCAGTACTTC	CASSQAPTPGPEQYF
.	TRBV4-1	.	TRBJ2-1	TGCGCCAGCAGCCAAGATCAGGGGAGAGGGAATGAGCAGTTCTTC	CASSQDQGRGNEQFF
.	TRBV7-9	.	TRBJ2-7	TGTGCCAGCAGGCGCTCCTACGAGCAGTACTTC	CASRRSYEQYF
.	TRBV7-9	.	TRBJ1-3	TGTGCCAGCAGCTCCGGAGGGGGGGTCTCTGGAAACACCATATATTTT	CASSSGGGVSGNTIYF